Each of the 15 T cell receptor beta chains below was sequenced from the same sample in a study of immune characterization of retroperitoneal liposarcoma. MiXCR, applied by TCRdb to the PCR reads, yields one record per CDR3 protein. The sample has about 10,000 distinct CDR3 sequences; around 30% are singletons. What was sequenced was tumor tissue. The receptors shown here come from a male donor with retroperitoneal liposarcoma.

The V call is TRBV6-1, the J call TRBJ2-1; D ambiguous. The tail of the sequence fits TRBJ2-7 better, so the J call may be wrong. This CDR3 spans 13 amino acids. Germline V CDR1 and CDR2: MNHNS, SASEGT. Here the CDR3 DNA reads TGTGCCAGCAGTGATGAGGCGCACTACGAGCAGTACTTC. Protein product: CASSDEAHYEQYF.

This clonotype turned up a few times. CDR3 DNA: TGTGCCAGCAGCTTACGGGGACTAGCGGGGGGGCAAGAGACCCAGTTCTTC. Translation: CASSLRGLAGGQETQFF. The rearrangement joins TRBV11-2 to TRBJ2-1, with 16 nucleotides matching TRBD2. Germline V lookup: CDR1 SGHAT, CDR2 FQNNGV. Losses at the gene ends were 2 bases for V and 13 bases for J; bases not matched to a gene: 11. This CDR3 spans 17 amino acids.

This clonotype was observed once. The CDR3 DNA sequence: TGTGCCAGCAGTGAAGCTAATAGCGGGGACCTCCACTTT. Translating it yields CASSEANSGDLHF. The chain employs TRBV25-1 and TRBJ1-6; no reliable D call. Germline V gene lookup returns CDR1 MGHDK and CDR2 SYGVNS. The CDR3 has 13 amino acids. V shed 2 bases and J shed 15 bases, with 14 bases lying between them.

In its sample, this clonotype is medium-sized. This sequence joins TRBV7-2 and TRBJ2-3; 10 bases are shared with TRBD2. V shed 4 bases, J shed 3 bases, and the junction held 13 bases outside the gene matches. This CDR3 has 18 amino acids. In germline, CDR1 is SGHTA, CDR2 FQGNSA. This CDR3 is CASSSTAGGRYWTDTQYF. The DNA for the CDR3 is TGTGCCAGCAGCTCCACAGCGGGGGGGCGGTATTGGACAGATACGCAGTATTTT.

This clonotype occurred a few times. The chain combines TRBV24-1 with TRBJ2-1; no clear D. The CDR3 is 14 amino acids. Germline V gene data show CDR1 as KGHDR and CDR2 as SFDVKD. V was cut by 2 bases and J by 5 bases, with 9 bases left in between. The CDR3: CATSDSFTDNEQFF. DNA for the CDR3: TGTGCCACCAGTGATTCTTTCACGGACAATGAGCAGTTCTTC.

This clonotype was picked up one time. The chain uses TRBV6-1 and TRBJ1-6; possible D gene TRBD1, 6 bases. The CDR3 sequence is 14 residues long. Trimming took off 6 bases at V and 10 bases at J, with 16 bases between the two ends. The germline gives CDR1 MNHNS, CDR2 SASEGT. CDR3 region: CASRGDITWSPLHF. The CDR3 DNA reads TGTGCCAGCAGGGGGGACATTACATGGTCACCCCTCCACTTT.

The rearrangement links TRBV6-6 to TRBJ2-2, with D perhaps TRBD1 (5 bases). Looked up from germline, CDR1 is MNHNY and CDR2 is SVGAGI (reference sequence). The CDR3 is made up of 16 amino acids. Trimming stripped 0 bases from V and 3 bases from J, with 11 bases between. The CDR3 sequence is CASSYSRQGDTGELFF. In DNA, the CDR3 is TGTGCCAGCAGTTACTCGCGGCAGGGTGACACCGGGGAGCTGTTTTTT.

This clonotype is labeled as medium-sized (0.01 to 0.1%). This chain links TRBV6-1 with TRBJ2-1, with a possible D match to TRBD2 (7 bases). The closer fit of TRBJ2-7 to the DNA end suggests the J call may be wrong. The CDR3 spans 14 residues. The germline gives CDR1 MNHNS, CDR2 SASEGT. The CDR3 sequence: CASSERGANNEQYF. Here the CDR3 DNA reads TGTGCCAGCAGTGAACGGGGGGCGAACAATGAGCAGTACTTC.

The count of this clonotype is one. The V call is TRBV7-9, the J call TRBJ2-5; D gene ambiguous. The last part of the DNA fits TRBJ2-7 better; the J call may be wrong. The CDR3 is 13 residues long. Germline CDR1 reads SEHNR; CDR2 reads FQNEAQ (reference sequence). The CDR3 loop is CASSPNLGGEQYF. The DNA of the CDR3 is TGTGCCAGCAGCCCTAACTTGGGCGGCGAGCAGTACTTC.

This clonotype is classed as medium-sized. The chain has TRBV6-1 and TRBJ2-1; tentatively, D is TRBD2 (7 bases). The CDR3 spans 14 residues. Germline V CDR1 and CDR2: MNHNS, SASEGT. The CDR3 spells CVAGAGERGNEQFF. The CDR3, as DNA: TGTGTAGCCGGCGCGGGGGAGAGGGGGAATGAGCAGTTCTTC.

Many counts were recorded for this clonotype. CDR3 loop: CATARGLNTEAFF. CDR3 DNA: TGTGCCACAGCTCGCGGGCTAAACACTGAAGCTTTCTTT. The chain links TRBV11-2 to TRBJ1-1; D is unresolved. V lost 10 bases to trimming and J lost 2 bases, with 14 bases between them. The CDR3 is made up of 13 amino acids. Germline-derived CDR1 and CDR2 are SGHAT and FQNNGV.

This clonotype was observed at least ten times. V usage is TRBV7-2 and J usage is TRBJ2-5, with D possibly being TRBD1 (6 bases). V lost 1 base and J lost 5, with 14 bases in between. Germline CDR1 is SGHTA and CDR2 is FQGNSA. The CDR3 is 15 residues long. CDR3 DNA: TGTGCCAGCAGCTTAGATGGGGGCCCGGGGGAGACCCAGTACTTC. It encodes CASSLDGGPGETQYF. Variable domain in full (rest from reference TRBV7-2 and TRBJ2-5): GAGVSQSPSNKVTEKGKDVELRCDPISGHTALYWYRQSLGQGLEFLIYFQGNSAPDKSGLPSDRFSAERTGGSVSTLTIQRTQQEDSAVYLCASSLDGGPGETQYFGPGTRLLVL.

Only a few counts were recorded for this clonotype. V usage is TRBV12-3 or TRBV12-4 and J usage is TRBJ2-4, with no clear D. The CDR3 runs to 16 residues. V shed 3 bases and J shed 0 bases, with 12 bases lying between them. CDR3 amino acids: CASSFWLQLAKNIQYF. The CDR3 DNA reads TGTGCCAGCAGTTTCTGGCTACAACTAGCCAAAAACATTCAGTACTTC.

This clonotype was observed a handful of times. The chain uses TRBV6-6 and TRBJ2-6, with D tentatively TRBD2 (5 bases). Trimming pared 1 base from V and 1 base from J, leaving 5 bases between. The germline V gene has CDR1 MNHNY and CDR2 SVGAGI (reference sequence). CDR3 length: 15 residues. The CDR3 here is CASSYWTSGANVLTF. Written as DNA, the CDR3 is TGTGCCAGCAGTTACTGGACTTCTGGGGCCAACGTCCTGACTTTC.

The J gene is TRBJ2-1, the V gene TRBV12-3 or TRBV12-4; 10 bases map to TRBD1. The junction had 12 bases not matched to a gene; V was cut back by 3 bases and J by 13 bases. This CDR3 is built from 15 residues. The CDR3 nucleotides are TGTGCCAGCAGTTTTAAGGGACAGGGGAAAGAGACCCAGTTCTTC. It yields the protein CASSFKGQGKETQFF.